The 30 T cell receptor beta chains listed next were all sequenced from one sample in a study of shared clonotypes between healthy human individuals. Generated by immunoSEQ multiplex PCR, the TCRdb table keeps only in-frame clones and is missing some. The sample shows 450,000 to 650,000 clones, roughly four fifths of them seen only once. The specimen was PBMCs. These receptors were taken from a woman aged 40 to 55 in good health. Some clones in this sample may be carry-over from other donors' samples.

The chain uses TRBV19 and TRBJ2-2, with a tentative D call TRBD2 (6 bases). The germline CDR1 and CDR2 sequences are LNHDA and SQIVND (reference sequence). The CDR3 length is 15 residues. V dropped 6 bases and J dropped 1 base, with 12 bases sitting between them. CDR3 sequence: CASRSDYQNTGELFF. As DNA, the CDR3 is TGTGCCAGTAGGTCGGACTACCAGAACACCGGGGAGCTGTTTTTT.

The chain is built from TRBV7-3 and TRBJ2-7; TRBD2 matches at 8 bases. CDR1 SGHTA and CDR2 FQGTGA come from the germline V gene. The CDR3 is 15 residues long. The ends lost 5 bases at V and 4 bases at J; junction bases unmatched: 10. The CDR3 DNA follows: TGTGCCAGCAGCCCCCGGATAGCGGGACTTTACGAGCAGTACTTC. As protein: CASSPRIAGLYEQYF.

CDR3 sequence (DNA): TGTGCCAGTAGTTCCCGGGCCTGGCTAGGGCAGTTCTTC. Encoded protein: CASSSRAWLGQFF. V and J are TRBV19 and TRBJ2-1; no clear D. CDR3 length: 13 amino acids. The V and J ends lost 5 bases and 12 bases respectively, with 17 bases between them. Germline V gene lookup returns CDR1 LNHDA and CDR2 SQIVND (reference sequence).

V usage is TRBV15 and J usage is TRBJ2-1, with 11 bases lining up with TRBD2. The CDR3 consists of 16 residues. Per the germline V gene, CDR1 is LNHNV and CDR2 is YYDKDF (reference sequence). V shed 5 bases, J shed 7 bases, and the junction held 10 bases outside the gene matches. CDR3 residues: CATSGDLAGGQNEQFF. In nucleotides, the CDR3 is TGTGCCACCAGCGGGGATTTAGCGGGAGGGCAAAATGAGCAGTTCTTC.

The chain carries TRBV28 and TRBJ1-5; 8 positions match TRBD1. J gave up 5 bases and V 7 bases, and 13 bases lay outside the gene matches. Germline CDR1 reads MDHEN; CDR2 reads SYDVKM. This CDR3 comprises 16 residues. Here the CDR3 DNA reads TGTGCCAGCAAACCCCAGGGGGCGTCAGGTGATCAGCCCCAGCATTTT. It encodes CASKPQGASGDQPQHF.

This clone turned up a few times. CDR3: CASSLSLRTDTQYF. For the CDR3, the DNA is TGTGCCAGCAGCTTATCCTTACGCACAGATACGCAGTATTTT. The J gene is TRBJ2-3, the V gene TRBV5-4; D ambiguous. Germline CDR1 SGHNT, CDR2 YYREEE (reference sequence). The CDR3 loop spans 14 amino acids. Trimming removed 2 bases from V and 1 base from J, with 8 bases in between.

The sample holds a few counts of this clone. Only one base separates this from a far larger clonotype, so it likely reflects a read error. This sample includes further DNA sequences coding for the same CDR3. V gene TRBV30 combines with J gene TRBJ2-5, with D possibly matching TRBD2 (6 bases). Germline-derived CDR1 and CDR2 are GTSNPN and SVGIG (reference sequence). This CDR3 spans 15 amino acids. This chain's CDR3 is CAWSPGRGLQETQYF. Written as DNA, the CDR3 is TGTGCATGGAGTCCCGGGCGGGGATTGCAAGAGACCCAGTACTTC.

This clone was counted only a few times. CDR3 loop: CASSLTGGNGNTIYF. CDR3 sequence (DNA): TGTGCCAGCAGCTTGACAGGGGGTAATGGAAACACCATATATTTT. The rearrangement links TRBV5-5 to TRBJ1-3, with TRBD1 matching over 8 bases. V lost 1 base and J lost 3; bases outside the gene matches: 3. The CDR3 is 15 amino acids. Germline loops: CDR1 SGHKS, CDR2 YYEKEE (reference sequence).

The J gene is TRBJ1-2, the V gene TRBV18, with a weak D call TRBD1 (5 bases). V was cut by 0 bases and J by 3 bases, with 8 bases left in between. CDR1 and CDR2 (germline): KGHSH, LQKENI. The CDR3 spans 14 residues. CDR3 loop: CASSPPGVDYGYTF. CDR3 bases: TGTGCCAGCTCACCACCGGGGGTGGACTATGGCTACACCTTC.

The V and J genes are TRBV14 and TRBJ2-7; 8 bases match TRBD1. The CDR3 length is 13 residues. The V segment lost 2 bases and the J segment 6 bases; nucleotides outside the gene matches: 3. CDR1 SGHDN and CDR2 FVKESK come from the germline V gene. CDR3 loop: CASSQLTGAEQYF. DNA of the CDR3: TGTGCCAGCAGCCAATTGACAGGGGCCGAGCAGTACTTC.

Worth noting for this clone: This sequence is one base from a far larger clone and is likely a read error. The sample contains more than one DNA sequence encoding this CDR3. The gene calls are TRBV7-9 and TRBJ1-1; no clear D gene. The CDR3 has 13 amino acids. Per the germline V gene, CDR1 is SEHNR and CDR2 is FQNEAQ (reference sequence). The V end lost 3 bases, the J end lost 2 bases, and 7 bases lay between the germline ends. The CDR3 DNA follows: TGTGCCAGCAGCTTTTGGGGTAACACTGAAGCTTTCTTT. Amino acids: CASSFWGNTEAFF.

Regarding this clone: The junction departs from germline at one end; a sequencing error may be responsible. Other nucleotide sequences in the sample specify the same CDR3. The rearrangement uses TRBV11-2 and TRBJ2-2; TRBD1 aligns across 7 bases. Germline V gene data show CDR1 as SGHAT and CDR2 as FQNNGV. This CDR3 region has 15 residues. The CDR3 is CAGSLLTGNTGELFF. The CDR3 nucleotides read TGTGCCGGCAGCTTATTGACAGGGAACACCGGGGAGCTGTTTTTC.

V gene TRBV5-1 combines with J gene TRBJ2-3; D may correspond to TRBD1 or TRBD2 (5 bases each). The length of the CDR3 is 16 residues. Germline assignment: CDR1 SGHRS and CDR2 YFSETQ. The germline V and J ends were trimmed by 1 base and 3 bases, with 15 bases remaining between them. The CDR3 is CASSLLGDPSTDTQYF. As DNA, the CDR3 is TGCGCCAGCAGCTTGCTCGGGGACCCCTCGACAGATACGCAGTATTTT.

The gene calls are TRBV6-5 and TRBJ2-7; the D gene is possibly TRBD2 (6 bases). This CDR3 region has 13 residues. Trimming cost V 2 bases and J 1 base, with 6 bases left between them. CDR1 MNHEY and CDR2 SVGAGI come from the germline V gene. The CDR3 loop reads CASSYAGSYEQYF. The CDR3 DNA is TGTGCCAGCAGTTACGCGGGGTCCTACGAGCAGTACTTC.

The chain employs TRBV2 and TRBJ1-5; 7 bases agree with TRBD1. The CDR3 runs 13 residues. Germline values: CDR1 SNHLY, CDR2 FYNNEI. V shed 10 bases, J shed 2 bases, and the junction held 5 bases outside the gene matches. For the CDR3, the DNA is TGTGCCACCGACGGACAGGGCAATCAGCCCCAGCATTTT. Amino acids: CATDGQGNQPQHF. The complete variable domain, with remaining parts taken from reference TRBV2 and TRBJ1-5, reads EPEVTQTPSHQVTQMGQEVILRCVPISNHLYFYWYRQILGQKVEFLVSFYNNEISEKSEIFDDQFSVERPDGSNFTLKIRSTKLEDSAMYFCATDGQGNQPQHFGDGTRLSIL.

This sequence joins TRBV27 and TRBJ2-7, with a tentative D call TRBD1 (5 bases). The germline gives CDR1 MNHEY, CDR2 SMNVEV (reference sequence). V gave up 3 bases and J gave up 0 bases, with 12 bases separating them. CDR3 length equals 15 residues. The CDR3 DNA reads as TGTGCCAGCAGTTTGAAGGGGCAAAGCTCCTACGAGCAGTACTTC. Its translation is CASSLKGQSSYEQYF.

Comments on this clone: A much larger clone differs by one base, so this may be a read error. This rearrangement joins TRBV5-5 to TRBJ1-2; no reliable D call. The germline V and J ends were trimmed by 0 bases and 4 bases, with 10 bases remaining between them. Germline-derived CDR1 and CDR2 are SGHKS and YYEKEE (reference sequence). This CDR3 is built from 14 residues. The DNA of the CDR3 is TGTGCCAGCAGCTTGGATCGGGGTAGCTATGGCTACACCTTC. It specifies CASSLDRGSYGYTF.

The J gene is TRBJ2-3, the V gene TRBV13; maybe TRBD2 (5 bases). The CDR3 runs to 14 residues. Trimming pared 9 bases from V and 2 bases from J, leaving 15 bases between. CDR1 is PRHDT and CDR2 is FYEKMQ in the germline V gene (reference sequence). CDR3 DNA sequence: TGTGCCAGTAAAAATCGGGAAACCACAGATACGCAGTATTTT. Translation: CASKNRETTDTQYF. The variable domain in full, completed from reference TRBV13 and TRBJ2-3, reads AAGVIQSPRHLIKEKRETATLKCYPIPRHDTVYWYQQGPGQDPQFLISFYEKMQSDKGSIPDRFSAQQFSDYHSELNMSSLELGDSALYFCASKNRETTDTQYFGPGTRLTVL.

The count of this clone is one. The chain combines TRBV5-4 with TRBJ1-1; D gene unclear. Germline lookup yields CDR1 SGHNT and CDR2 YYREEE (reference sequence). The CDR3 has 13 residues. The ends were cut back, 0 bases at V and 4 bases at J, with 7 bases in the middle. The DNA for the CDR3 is TGTGCCAGCAGCTTGGAAGATACCACTGAAGCTTTCTTT. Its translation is CASSLEDTTEAFF.

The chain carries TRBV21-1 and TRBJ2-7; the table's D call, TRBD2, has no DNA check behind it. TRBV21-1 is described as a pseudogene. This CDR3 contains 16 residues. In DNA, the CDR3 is TGTGCCAGCAGTAAGGAGGACCCACGGGAACCCTACGAGCAGTACTTC. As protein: CASSKEDPREPYEQYF.

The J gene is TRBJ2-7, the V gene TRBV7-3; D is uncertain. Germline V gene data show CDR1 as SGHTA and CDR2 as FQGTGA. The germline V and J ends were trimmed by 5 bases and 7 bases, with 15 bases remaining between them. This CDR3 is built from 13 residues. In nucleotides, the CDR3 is TGTGCCAGCAGCCATTACCGGTCGGAGGAGCAGTACTTC. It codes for CASSHYRSEEQYF.

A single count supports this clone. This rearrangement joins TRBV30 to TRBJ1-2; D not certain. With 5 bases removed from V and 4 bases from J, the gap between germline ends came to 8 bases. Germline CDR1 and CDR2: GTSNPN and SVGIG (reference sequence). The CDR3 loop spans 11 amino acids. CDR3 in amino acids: CAWGGVYGYTF. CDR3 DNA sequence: TGTGCCTGGGGCGGGGTCTATGGCTACACCTTC.

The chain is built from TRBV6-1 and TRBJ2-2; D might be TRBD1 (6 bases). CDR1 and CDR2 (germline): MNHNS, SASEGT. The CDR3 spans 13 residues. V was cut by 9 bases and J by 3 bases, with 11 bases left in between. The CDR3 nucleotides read TGTGCCAGTGACCAGGGGTACACCGGGGAGCTGTTTTTT. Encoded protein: CASDQGYTGELFF.

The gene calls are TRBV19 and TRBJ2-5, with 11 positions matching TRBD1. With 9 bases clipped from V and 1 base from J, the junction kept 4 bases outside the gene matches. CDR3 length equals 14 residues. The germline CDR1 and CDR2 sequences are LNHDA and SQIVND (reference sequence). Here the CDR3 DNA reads TGTGCCAGCTCCGGGACAGGGGGCCAAGAGACCCAGTACTTC. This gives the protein CASSGTGGQETQYF.

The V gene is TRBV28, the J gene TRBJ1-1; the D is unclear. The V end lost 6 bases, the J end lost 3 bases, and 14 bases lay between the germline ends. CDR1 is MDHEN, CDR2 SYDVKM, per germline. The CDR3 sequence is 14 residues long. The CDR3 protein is CASRWAGSDTEAFF. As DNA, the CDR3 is TGTGCCAGCAGGTGGGCTGGGTCAGACACTGAAGCTTTCTTT.

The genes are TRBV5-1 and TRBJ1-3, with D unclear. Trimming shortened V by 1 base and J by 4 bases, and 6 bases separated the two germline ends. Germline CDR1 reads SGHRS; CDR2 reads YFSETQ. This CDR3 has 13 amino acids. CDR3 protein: CASSLMTGNTIYF. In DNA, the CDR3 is TGCGCCAGCAGCTTGATGACGGGAAACACCATATATTTT. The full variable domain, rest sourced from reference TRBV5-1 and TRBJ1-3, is KAGVTQTPRYLIKTRGQQVTLSCSPISGHRSVSWYQQTPGQGLQFLFEYFSETQRNKGNFPGRFSGRQFSNSRSEMNVSTLELGDSALYLCASSLMTGNTIYFGEGSWLTVV.

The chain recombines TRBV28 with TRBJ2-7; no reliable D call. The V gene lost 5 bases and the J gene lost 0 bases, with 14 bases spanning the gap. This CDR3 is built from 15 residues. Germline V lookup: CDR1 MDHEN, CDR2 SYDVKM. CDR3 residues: CASSASGAPSYEQYF. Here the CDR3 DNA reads TGTGCCAGCAGTGCGTCCGGAGCCCCCTCCTACGAGCAGTACTTC.

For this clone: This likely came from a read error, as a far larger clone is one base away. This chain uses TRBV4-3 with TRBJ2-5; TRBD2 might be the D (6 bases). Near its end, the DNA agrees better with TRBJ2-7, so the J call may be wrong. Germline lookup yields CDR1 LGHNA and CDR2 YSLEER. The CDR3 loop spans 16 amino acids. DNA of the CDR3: TGCGCCAGCAGCCGGGGATTATCGGGACTCCGGGCCGAGCAGTACTTC. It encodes CASSRGLSGLRAEQYF.

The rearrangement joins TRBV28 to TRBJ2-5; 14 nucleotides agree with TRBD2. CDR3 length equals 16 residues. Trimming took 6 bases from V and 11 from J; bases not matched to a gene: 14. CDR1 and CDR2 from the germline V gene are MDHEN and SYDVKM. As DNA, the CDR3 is TGTGCCAGCAGGCAACCGGGACTAGCGGGAGTGCATGAGCAGTACTTC. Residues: CASRQPGLAGVHEQYF.

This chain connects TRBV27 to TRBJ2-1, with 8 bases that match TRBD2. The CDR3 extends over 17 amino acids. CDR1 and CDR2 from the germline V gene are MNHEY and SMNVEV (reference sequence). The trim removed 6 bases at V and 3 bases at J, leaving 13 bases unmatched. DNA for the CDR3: TGTGCCAGCAGCCCTCTAGCGGGTAGGGCCTTCTACAATGAGCAGTTCTTC. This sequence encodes CASSPLAGRAFYNEQFF.